The 31 T cell receptor beta chains listed next were all sequenced from one sample in a study of regulatory T cells in long-lasting Graves disease. CDR3 regions were amplified by Arm-PCR using iRepertoire HTBI primers to build TCR beta libraries. Using its own MiXCR run on the multiplex PCR reads, TCRdb lists one record per CDR3 protein. The profile covers some 600,000 distinct CDR3 sequences, with around 16% appearing a single time and more than 10% taken by the ten largest. Time point reported: newly diagnosed GD, antithyroid drugs for less than 3 months. Preparation of the TCR library used RNA extracted from PBMCs. This sample was shared with a second study, whose subject was T cells in Graves' hyperthyroidism and ophthalmopathy.

Sequenced material: peripheral blood mononuclear cells (PBMCs), taken at new diagnosis, from a patient treated with antithyroid drugs. Receptor source: a man between 18 and 35 years old with Graves disease.

This chain connects TRBV15 to TRBJ2-7; 7 bases map to TRBD2. Germline trimming cut 5 bases from V and 2 bases from J; bases unmatched to any gene: 6. This CDR3 has 14 amino acids. The germline V gene encodes CDR1 LNHNV and CDR2 YYDKDF (reference sequence). The CDR3 bases are TGTGCCACCAGCCCGTTGCTAGCGGCCTACGAGCAGTACTTC. Translating it yields CATSPLLAAYEQYF.

The genes are TRBV20-1 and TRBJ2-5; 7 bases are a match to TRBD2. The CDR3 has 15 residues. Germline trimming cut 4 bases from V and 4 bases from J; bases unmatched to any gene: 12. The V gene's germline CDR1 is DFQATT and CDR2 SNEGSKA (reference sequence). The CDR3 sequence: CSAIPSPSGGETQYF. The CDR3 coding sequence is TGCAGTGCTATTCCAAGCCCGTCGGGGGGAGAGACCCAGTACTTC.

The chain uses TRBV29-1 and TRBJ1-1; possibly TRBD1 for D (5 bases). Trimming pared 3 bases from V and 4 bases from J, leaving 9 bases between. The germline CDR1 and CDR2 sequences are SQVTM and ANQGSEA. The CDR3 is made up of 12 amino acids. CDR3 sequence reads: CSVDRGRTEAFF. CDR3 nucleotide sequence: TGCAGCGTTGATAGGGGCCGCACTGAAGCTTTCTTT. Together with reference TRBV29-1 and TRBJ1-1, the CDR3 gives the full variable domain: SAVISQKPSRDICQRGTSLTIQCQVDSQVTMMFWYRQQPGQSLTLIATANQGSEATYESGFVIDKFPISRPNLTFSTLTVSNMSPEDSSIYLCSVDRGRTEAFFGQGTRLTVV.

The rearrangement links TRBV28 to TRBJ2-7; the D is unclear. This CDR3 is 14 amino acids long. Germline V gives CDR1 MDHEN, CDR2 SYDVKM. Trimming left V 8 bases short and J 2 bases short, with 16 bases between. The CDR3 DNA sequence: TGTGCCAGCCCCGTCCTTCGGTACACCTACGAGCAGTACTTC. Translation gives CASPVLRYTYEQYF.

The gene calls are TRBV24-1 and TRBJ2-2; D possibly corresponds to TRBD1 (6 bases). This CDR3 has 13 amino acids. V shed 8 bases and J shed 4 bases, with 10 bases lying between them. Germline values: CDR1 KGHDR, CDR2 SFDVKD. The CDR3 here is CATKGTTTGELFF. The CDR3 bases are TGTGCCACCAAGGGGACAACCACCGGGGAGCTGTTTTTT.

At least ten counts were recorded for this clonotype. The CDR3 bases are TGCGCCAGCAGCTTGGACCCGGGACAGGGGAGGAGAGCTGAAGCTTTCTTT. Amino acids: CASSLDPGQGRRAEAFF. The chain carries TRBV5-1 and TRBJ1-1; 10 bases line up with TRBD1. J lost 6 bases, V lost 0 bases, and 11 bases had no gene match. Germline V gives CDR1 SGHRS, CDR2 YFSETQ. The CDR3 contains 17 residues.

This clonotype was seen at least ten times. J is TRBJ2-7 and V is TRBV12-3 or TRBV12-4, with TRBD2 matching 7 bases. This CDR3 has 15 amino acids. V lost 5 bases, J lost 2 bases, and 9 bases stayed unmatched. The CDR3 sequence is CASSPASGGPYEQYF. The CDR3, as DNA: TGTGCCAGCAGTCCTGCCTCGGGAGGTCCCTACGAGCAGTACTTC.

A note on this clonotype: This may stem from a read error, because a much larger clone lies one nucleotide away. CDR3 amino acids: CASSYFSGSNERFF. The CDR3 DNA reads as TGTGCCAGCAGTTACTTCTCAGGGTCCAATGAGCGGTTCTTC. The V call is TRBV6-5, the J call TRBJ2-1; perhaps TRBD1 as D (5 bases). The CDR3 length is 14 residues. Germline CDR1 MNHEY, CDR2 SVGAGI.

This clonotype has at least ten counts. The chain links TRBV12-3 or TRBV12-4 to TRBJ2-1; tentatively, D is TRBD2 (7 bases). Trimming removed 6 bases from V and 9 bases from J, with 12 bases in between. The CDR3 consists of 12 residues. The CDR3 spells CASSWGGPEQFF. The CDR3 bases are TGTGCCAGCAGCTGGGGGGGGCCTGAGCAGTTCTTC.

This chain connects TRBV4-2 to TRBJ2-7; a weak D match, TRBD2 (7 bases). Germline V gene lookup returns CDR1 LGHNA and CDR2 YNFKEQ. The CDR3 contains 16 residues. Trimming pared 2 bases from V and 0 bases from J, leaving 14 bases between. The CDR3 region has the DNA TGTGCCAGCAGCCAAAGGGGAGGGACACCCTCCTACGAGCAGTACTTC. Its protein is CASSQRGGTPSYEQYF.

In this sample, this clonotype turned up many times. The V and J genes are TRBV2 and TRBJ2-5; perhaps TRBD2 as D (5 bases). This CDR3 has 15 amino acids. Germline CDR1 and CDR2: SNHLY and FYNNEI. V dropped 1 base and J dropped 5 bases, with 14 bases sitting between them. As DNA, the CDR3 is TGTGCCAGCAGTGAAGGAGTCCTAGCTGCGGAGACCCAGTACTTC. It is translated as CASSEGVLAAETQYF.

This clonotype showed up just a few times. The V call is TRBV6-1, the J call TRBJ1-1; D possibly corresponds to TRBD1 (6 bases). In germline, CDR1 is MNHNS, CDR2 SASEGT. Trimming shortened V by 7 bases and J by 3 bases, and 18 bases separated the two germline ends. The CDR3 has 15 residues. CDR3 loop: CASIIGNRVDTEAFF. The CDR3 DNA follows: TGTGCCAGCATCATAGGGAACAGGGTCGACACTGAAGCTTTCTTT.

At least ten counts were recorded for this clonotype. As DNA, the CDR3 is TGTGCCAGCAGCATCCGGAGGGAGAGTGAAGCTTTCTTT. Translating it yields CASSIRRESEAFF. The gene calls are TRBV12-3 or TRBV12-4 and TRBJ1-1; D remains unclear. There are 13 residues in the CDR3. The V gene lost 6 bases and the J gene lost 7 bases, with 15 bases spanning the gap.

In this sample, this clonotype turned up many times. The chain has TRBV6-2 or TRBV6-3 and TRBJ1-5; 8 bases map to TRBD1. The length of the CDR3 is 17 residues. With V trimmed by 2 bases and J by 1 base, 7 bases remained unmatched. The germline CDR1 and CDR2 sequences are MNHEY and SVGEGT. The CDR3 protein is CASSYAQGEVSNQPQHF. In nucleotides, the CDR3 is TGTGCCAGCAGTTACGCACAGGGGGAGGTGAGCAATCAGCCCCAGCATTTT.

Many counts were recorded for this clonotype. The chain couples TRBV30 to TRBJ1-1; the D is unclear. The CDR3 length is 13 residues. Germline CDR1 and CDR2: GTSNPN and SVGIG (reference sequence). Trimming left V 4 bases short and J 2 bases short, with 11 bases between. CDR3 in amino acids: CAWNIVGNTEAFF. The CDR3 DNA sequence: TGTGCCTGGAATATCGTAGGAAACACTGAAGCTTTCTTT.

This clonotype was found a few times. The chain joins TRBV14 to TRBJ2-2, with TRBD2 matching over 8 bases. Looked up from germline, CDR1 is SGHDN and CDR2 is FVKESK. After removal of 4 bases from V and 6 bases from J, the junction contained 1 base not matched to a gene. The CDR3 has 13 residues. In DNA form, the CDR3 reads TGTGCCAGCAGCCTGACTAGCGCCGGGGAGCTGTTTTTT. This sequence encodes CASSLTSAGELFF.

The table lists this clonotype with many counts. The chain uses TRBV11-3 and TRBJ2-1; either TRBD1 or TRBD2 may fit D (5 bases each). With 4 bases removed from V and 4 bases from J, the gap between germline ends came to 14 bases. The CDR3 sequence is 15 residues long. Germline CDR1 reads SGHNT; CDR2 reads YENEEA. The CDR3 sequence is CASSSGTREYNEQFF. CDR3 nucleotides: TGTGCCAGCAGCTCCGGGACGAGGGAGTACAATGAGCAGTTCTTC.

This clonotype occurred many times. The chain recombines TRBV10-3 with TRBJ1-5; no clear D gene. With 0 bases removed from V and 3 bases from J, the gap between germline ends came to 9 bases. Germline V gene sequence: CDR1 ENHRY, CDR2 SYGVKD. This CDR3 has 15 residues. CDR3 bases: TGTGCCATCAGTGAGTCAGTATCGGACAATCAGCCCCAGCATTTT. It yields the protein CAISESVSDNQPQHF.

This clonotype was detected many times. The V and J genes are TRBV18 and TRBJ2-7, with 9 bases identical to TRBD1. The V gene's germline CDR1 is KGHSH and CDR2 LQKENI. CDR3 length: 15 residues. With 1 base clipped from V and 5 bases from J, the junction kept 6 bases outside the gene matches. The CDR3 DNA reads TGTGCCAGCTCACCACTTGGGACAGGGCTTCACGAGCAGTACTTC. Its protein product is CASSPLGTGLHEQYF.

Many counts were recorded for this clonotype. This chain uses TRBV11-1 with TRBJ2-1, with TRBD2 identical over 8 bases. The CDR3 consists of 14 residues. V shed 1 base and J 9 bases; nucleotides not matched to a gene: 5. Germline V CDR1 and CDR2: SGHAT, FQDESV (reference sequence). The CDR3 here is CASSLGGGTSEQFF. The DNA for the CDR3 is TGTGCCAGCAGCTTAGGTGGCGGGACTAGTGAGCAGTTCTTC.

The genes are TRBV29-1 and TRBJ1-1, with 7 bases fitting TRBD1. The V gene's germline CDR1 is SQVTM and CDR2 ANQGSEA. The CDR3 has 16 residues. This CDR3 reads CSIRGKGQTMNTEAFF. The CDR3, as DNA: TGCAGTATAAGAGGTAAGGGACAGACCATGAACACTGAAGCTTTCTTT.

This clonotype has only a few counts. V usage is TRBV30 and J usage is TRBJ1-6; the D is unclear. V was pared by 1 base and J by 8 bases, with 3 bases between. The CDR3 extends over 11 amino acids. Germline V lookup: CDR1 GTSNPN, CDR2 SVGIG (reference sequence). CDR3 DNA sequence: TGTGCCTGGAGTGCCTATTCACCCCTCCACTTT. As protein: CAWSAYSPLHF.

There are many counts of this clonotype. The CDR3 DNA is TGTGCCTGGAATAGGGGATTAAACACTGAAGCTTTCTTT. Its translation: CAWNRGLNTEAFF. The chain has TRBV30 and TRBJ1-1; D is possibly TRBD1 (5 bases). Germline V CDR1 and CDR2: GTSNPN, SVGIG (reference sequence). The V gene lost 4 bases and the J gene lost 2 bases, with 11 bases spanning the gap. This CDR3 has 13 residues. Full variable domain (remainder filled in from reference TRBV30 and TRBJ1-1): SQTIHQWPATLVQPVGSPLSLECTVEGTSNPNLYWYRQAAGRGLQLLFYSVGIGQISSEVPQNLSASRPQDRQFILSSKKLLLSDSGFYLCAWNRGLNTEAFFGQGTRLTVV.

Only a few counts were recorded for this clonotype. The chain recombines TRBV19 with TRBJ2-1; TRBD2 agrees at 9 bases. The CDR3 runs 15 residues. In germline, CDR1 is LNHDA, CDR2 SQIVND (reference sequence). V lost 10 bases and J lost 1; bases outside the gene matches: 8. The DNA for the CDR3 is TGTGCCACCCATAGCGGGAGCGTTTCCTACAATGAGCAGTTCTTC. It yields the protein CATHSGSVSYNEQFF.

The genes are TRBV6-5 and TRBJ1-2; a possible D gene is TRBD1 (5 bases). The CDR3 runs to 15 residues. Trimming removed 2 bases from V and 7 bases from J, with 17 bases in between. Germline CDR1 reads MNHEY; CDR2 reads SVGAGI. This chain's CDR3 is CASSYGAYGQGGYTF. As DNA, the CDR3 is TGTGCCAGCAGTTACGGGGCGTACGGGCAGGGTGGCTACACCTTC.

At least ten counts were recorded for this clonotype. V is TRBV6-1 and J is TRBJ1-3, with unresolved D. The CDR3 is 11 amino acids. Germline-derived CDR1 and CDR2 are MNHNS and SASEGT. V lost 7 bases and J lost 4, with 5 bases in between. CDR3 DNA sequence: TGTGCCAGCACCCCGGGAAACACCATATATTTT. Translating it yields CASTPGNTIYF.

This clonotype was seen repeatedly, ten times or more. The chain couples TRBV28 to TRBJ2-5; 7 bases line up with TRBD1. V lost 1 base to trimming and J lost 3 bases; unmatched junction nucleotides: 2. Germline assignment: CDR1 MDHEN and CDR2 SYDVKM. The CDR3 covers 14 residues. The CDR3 spells CASSLSDRKETQYF. The DNA for the CDR3 is TGTGCCAGCAGTTTATCGGACAGGAAAGAGACCCAGTACTTC.

This clonotype has a count of ten or more. V is TRBV9 and J is TRBJ2-3; 7 nucleotides agree with TRBD2. Germline values: CDR1 SGDLS, CDR2 YYNGEE. CDR3 size: 16 residues. With 3 bases clipped from V and 0 bases from J, the junction kept 7 bases outside the gene matches. CDR3 protein: CASSDPSGFSTDTQYF. CDR3 sequence (DNA): TGTGCCAGCAGCGATCCTAGCGGTTTTAGCACAGATACGCAGTATTTT. The complete variable domain, with remaining parts taken from reference TRBV9 and TRBJ2-3, reads DSGVTQTPKHLITATGQRVTLRCSPRSGDLSVYWYQQSLDQGLQFLIQYYNGEERAKGNILERFSAQQFPDLHSELNLSSLELGDSALYFCASSDPSGFSTDTQYFGPGTRLTVL.

In this sample, this clonotype turned up a few times. This chain connects TRBV2 to TRBJ2-4, with 9 bases lining up with TRBD2. V trimming: 2 bases; J trimming: 5 bases; junction bases outside the gene matches: 4. The CDR3 extends over 15 amino acids. Germline lookup yields CDR1 SNHLY and CDR2 FYNNEI. The CDR3 coding sequence is TGTGCCAGCAGTGAAAGGAGACTAGCGGAAAACATTCAGTACTTC. Translating it yields CASSERRLAENIQYF.

V and J are TRBV20-1 and TRBJ1-3; possible D gene TRBD1, 5 bases. Germline assignment: CDR1 DFQATT and CDR2 SNEGSKA (reference sequence). CDR3 length: 13 amino acids. V was pared by 6 bases and J by 4 bases, with 13 bases between. CDR3 DNA: TGCAGTGCGGCCCCGGGACGAGGAAACACCATATATTTT. This translates into CSAAPGRGNTIYF.

V gene TRBV7-9 combines with J gene TRBJ2-5; 8 bases agree with TRBD2. The V and J ends lost 10 bases and 5 bases, in that order; junction bases with no gene match: 18. CDR1 is SEHNR, CDR2 FQNEAQ, per germline (reference sequence). CDR3 length: 16 residues. The CDR3 region is CATLPSRTSPRETQYF. The CDR3 region has the DNA TGTGCCACCCTCCCCTCCCGGACTAGCCCCCGGGAGACCCAGTACTTC.